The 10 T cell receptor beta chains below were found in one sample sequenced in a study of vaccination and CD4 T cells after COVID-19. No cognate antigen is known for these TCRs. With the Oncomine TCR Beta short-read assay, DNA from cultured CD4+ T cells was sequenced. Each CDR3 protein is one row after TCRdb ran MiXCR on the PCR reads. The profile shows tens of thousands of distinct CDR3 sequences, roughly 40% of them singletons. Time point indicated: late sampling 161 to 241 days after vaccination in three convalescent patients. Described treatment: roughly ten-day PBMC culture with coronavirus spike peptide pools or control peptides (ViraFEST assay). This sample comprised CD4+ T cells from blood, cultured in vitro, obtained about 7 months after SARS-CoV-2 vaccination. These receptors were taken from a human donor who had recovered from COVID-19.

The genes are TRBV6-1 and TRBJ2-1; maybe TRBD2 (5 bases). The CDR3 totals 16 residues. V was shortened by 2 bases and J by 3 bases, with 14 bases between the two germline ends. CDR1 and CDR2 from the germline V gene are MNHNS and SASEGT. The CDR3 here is CASSEYRGVGYNEQFF. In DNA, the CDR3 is TGTGCCAGCAGTGAATATCGGGGAGTCGGCTACAATGAGCAGTTCTTC.

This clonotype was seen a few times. The CDR3 DNA sequence: TGTGCCAGCACCGATCAGGGAAGTCCAAATCAGCCCCAGCATTTT. This translates into CASTDQGSPNQPQHF. V is TRBV28 and J is TRBJ1-5; tentative D call: TRBD1 (5 bases). CDR1 MDHEN and CDR2 SYDVKM come from the germline V gene. This CDR3 is 15 amino acids long. Trimming removed 7 bases from V and 4 bases from J, with 17 bases in between.

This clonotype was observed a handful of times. The CDR3 protein is CASGRSNEQYF. CDR3 coding DNA: TGTGCCAGCGGGAGGTCGAACGAGCAGTACTTC. V gene TRBV27 combines with J gene TRBJ2-7, with TRBD2 as a possible D gene (6 bases). This CDR3 has 11 amino acids. V gave up 8 bases and J gave up 5 bases, with 10 bases separating them. From germline, CDR1 is MNHEY and CDR2 SMNVEV (reference sequence).

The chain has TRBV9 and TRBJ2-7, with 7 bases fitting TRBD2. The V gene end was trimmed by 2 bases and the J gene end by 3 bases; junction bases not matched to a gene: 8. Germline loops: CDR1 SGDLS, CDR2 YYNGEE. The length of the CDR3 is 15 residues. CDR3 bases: TGTGCCAGCAGCGTGACTGGGCTAGCGGACTACGAGCAGTACTTC. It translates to CASSVTGLADYEQYF.

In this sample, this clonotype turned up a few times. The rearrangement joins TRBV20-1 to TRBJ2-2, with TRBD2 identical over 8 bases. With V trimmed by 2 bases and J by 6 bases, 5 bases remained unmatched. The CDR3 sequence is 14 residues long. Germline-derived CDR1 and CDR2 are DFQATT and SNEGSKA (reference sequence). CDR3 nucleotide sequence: TGCAGTGCTAGACCAAGCGGGAGATCCGGGGAGCTGTTTTTT. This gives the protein CSARPSGRSGELFF.

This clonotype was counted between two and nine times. The DNA for the CDR3 is TGTGCCAGCAACCCAACAGGGGACAGCAATCAGCCCCAGCATTTT. The encoded protein is CASNPTGDSNQPQHF. The J gene is TRBJ1-5, the V gene TRBV28; 7 bases are a match to TRBD1. Germline loops: CDR1 MDHEN, CDR2 SYDVKM. Unmatched junction bases numbered 7, after V lost 7 bases and J lost 1 base. CDR3 length equals 15 residues.

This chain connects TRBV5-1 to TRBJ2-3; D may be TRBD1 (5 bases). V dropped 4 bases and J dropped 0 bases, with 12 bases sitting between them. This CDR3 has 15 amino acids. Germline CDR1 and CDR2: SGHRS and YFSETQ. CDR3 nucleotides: TGCGCCAGCAGCCTGGACACCTCTAGCACAGATACGCAGTATTTT. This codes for CASSLDTSSTDTQYF.

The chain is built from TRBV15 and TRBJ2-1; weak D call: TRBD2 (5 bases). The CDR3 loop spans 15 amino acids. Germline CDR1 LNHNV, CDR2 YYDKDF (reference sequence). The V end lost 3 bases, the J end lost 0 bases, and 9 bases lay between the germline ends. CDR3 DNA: TGTGCCACCAGCAGCAGCGGAAGCTCCTACAATGAGCAGTTCTTC. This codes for CATSSSGSSYNEQFF.

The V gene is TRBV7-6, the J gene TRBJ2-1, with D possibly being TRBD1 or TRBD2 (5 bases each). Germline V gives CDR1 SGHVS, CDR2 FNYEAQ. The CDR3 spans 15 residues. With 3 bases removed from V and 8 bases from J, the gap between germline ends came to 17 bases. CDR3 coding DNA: TGTGCCAGCAGCTTGAGGGGTTCGGGAACGTATGAGCAGTTCTTC. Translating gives CASSLRGSGTYEQFF.

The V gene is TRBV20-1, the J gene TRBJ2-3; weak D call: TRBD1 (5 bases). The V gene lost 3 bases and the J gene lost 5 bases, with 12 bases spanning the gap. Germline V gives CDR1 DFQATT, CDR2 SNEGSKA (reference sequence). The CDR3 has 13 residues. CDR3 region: CSASDSVLDTQYF. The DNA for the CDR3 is TGCAGTGCTAGTGACAGTGTATTAGATACGCAGTATTTT.